This T cell receptor beta chain is from a study of somatic mutations in cytotoxic T cells in rheumatoid arthritis. Study-level information: Purity of nearly 100% was reached when some V beta antibody-stained T-cell populations were flow-sorted, including V beta1+ cells sequenced for TCRB. Notes on the study in general: Increasing age coincided with elevated CD8+ clonality among rheumatoid arthritis patients, though not among healthy controls. CD8+ T-cell clonality showed no significant difference between rheumatoid arthritis patients and age-matched healthy controls.

This CDR3 region has 16 residues. V shed 4 bases, J shed 7 bases, and the junction held 11 bases outside the gene matches. The germline CDR1 and CDR2 sequences are LNHDA and SQIVND (reference sequence). Healthy control status was assigned to blood donors, whose median age was around 56 years (range about 20-80) and of whom 55% were female. Clones were read by immunoSEQ multiplex PCR, and TCRdb kept only the in-frame ones, dropping some. The sample has several thousand clones, approximately 65% seen once; the top ten hold 20% to 25%. Comment on this clone: Its antigen is not identified.

The specimen was CD8+ T cells sorted from blood. The rearrangement links TRBV19 to TRBJ2-2, with TRBD2 identical over 8 bases. This clonotype originated in a woman between 40 and 55 years old in good health. CDR3 sequence reads: CASSTQDWAGGGELFF. CDR3 sequence (DNA): TGTGCCAGTAGTACTCAGGACTGGGCGGGAGGCGGGGAGCTGTTTTTT.